This section outlines one T cell receptor beta chain sequence together with its context. The data stem from a study of blood T cell repertoires in COVID-19. For the study at large: Sites across the United States, Italy and Spain contributed samples from acute and convalescent COVID-19. T cells, B-cell-depleted T cells, or PBMCs supplied cDNA or gDNA.

Profiling relied on immunoSEQ multiplex PCR, and the TCRdb table lists in-frame clones only, not all of them. The repertoire holds hundreds of thousands of clones, with over 70% as singletons. The CDR3 sequence is 17 residues long. Germline assignment: CDR1 SGHDN and CDR2 FVKESK. J lost 4 bases, V lost 0 bases, and 9 bases had no gene match. The sample comprised peripheral blood. The TCR sequence derives from a man aged 40-49 years with acute or convalescent COVID-19. The rearrangement joins TRBV14 to TRBJ1-5; 7 bases agree with TRBD1. The CDR3 DNA reads TGTGCCAGCAGCCAAGAAAGACAGGGTGGATGGAATCAGCCCCAGCATTTT. Translated, it gives CASSQERQGGWNQPQHF.